A selection of T cell receptor beta chains follows, all from one sample in a study of CD8 T cells in ankylosing spondylitis. TCRdb passed the 5' RACE reads through MiXCR, listing each CDR3 protein once. Seen here are hundreds of thousands of distinct CDR3 sequences, 12% observed once, and the top ten hold under 0.6%. Material for sequencing was blood, either unsorted or a sorted T cell fraction (not recorded which). These receptors were obtained from a male donor with ankylosing spondylitis. CDR3s include the opening cysteine and the closing phenylalanine or tryptophan. Each record gives: CDR3 length, clone size, D gene, V gene, J gene, CDR3 DNA, CDR3 protein. D genes are given only for firm matches. Size values are once, few and many counts, or a class for expanded clones, and some rows have none.

cdr3_length: 14
clone_size: few
d_call: .
v_call: TRBV28
j_call: TRBJ2-3
cdr3_nt: TGTGCCAGCAGTTCCTACAGGAGCACAGATACGCAGTATTTT
cdr3_aa: CASSSYRSTDTQYF

cdr3_length: 15
clone_size: .
d_call: .
v_call: TRBV7-2
j_call: TRBJ2-7
cdr3_nt: TGTGCCAGCAGCCCCCGTCAGGGACGGACCTACGAGCAGTACTTC
cdr3_aa: CASSPRQGRTYEQYF

cdr3_length: 15
clone_size: .
d_call: .
v_call: TRBV4-2
j_call: TRBJ2-2
cdr3_nt: TGTGCCAGCAGCCAAGATCACGGGAAAACCGGGGAGCTGTTTTTT
cdr3_aa: CASSQDHGKTGELFF

cdr3_length: 12
clone_size: .
d_call: .
v_call: TRBV28
j_call: TRBJ2-3
cdr3_nt: TGTGCCAGCGAAGCAGTCACAGATACGCAGTATTTT
cdr3_aa: CASEAVTDTQYF

cdr3_length: 15
clone_size: many
d_call: TRBD2
v_call: TRBV20-1
j_call: TRBJ2-7
cdr3_nt: TGCAGTGCTAGAGATTGGGGGACTAGCAGTTTCCAGCAGTACTTC
cdr3_aa: CSARDWGTSSFQQYF

cdr3_length: 15
clone_size: .
d_call: .
v_call: TRBV24-1
j_call: TRBJ2-1
cdr3_nt: TGTGCCACCAGTGATTTGGGACCTTCCTACAATGAGCAGTTCTTC
cdr3_aa: CATSDLGPSYNEQFF

cdr3_length: 12
clone_size: few
d_call: .
v_call: TRBV28
j_call: TRBJ1-1
cdr3_nt: TGTGCCAGCATCGGGATGGGCGACTCGGCTTTCTTT
cdr3_aa: CASIGMGDSAFF

cdr3_length: 13
clone_size: many
d_call: .
v_call: TRBV29-1
j_call: TRBJ2-2
cdr3_nt: TGCAGCGTTTCACAGGGATTCACCGGGGAGCTGTTTTTT
cdr3_aa: CSVSQGFTGELFF

cdr3_length: 14
clone_size: few
d_call: TRBD1
v_call: TRBV10-3
j_call: TRBJ1-1
cdr3_nt: TGTGCCATCGCCGAAAAACAGGGGCTGGTCGAAGCTTTCTTT
cdr3_aa: CAIAEKQGLVEAFF

cdr3_length: 16
clone_size: .
d_call: TRBD2
v_call: TRBV20-1
j_call: TRBJ2-7
cdr3_nt: TGCAGTGCAAGACTAGCGGGAGCCCCCTACTCCTACGAGCAGTACTTC
cdr3_aa: CSARLAGAPYSYEQYF

cdr3_length: 14
clone_size: few
d_call: TRBD2
v_call: TRBV4-1
j_call: TRBJ2-1
cdr3_nt: TGCGCCAGCCGGTCAGCGGGAGGAATAGATGAGCAGTTCTTC
cdr3_aa: CASRSAGGIDEQFF

cdr3_length: 12
clone_size: .
d_call: TRBD2
v_call: TRBV6-1
j_call: TRBJ2-7
cdr3_nt: TGCTCCGGGGGGAGTCTTATTTACGAGCAGTACTTC
cdr3_aa: CSGGSLIYEQYF

cdr3_length: 16
clone_size: few
d_call: .
v_call: TRBV20-1
j_call: TRBJ2-1
cdr3_nt: TGCAGTGCTAGACCCTGGGGGCAAAGCTCCTACAATGAGCAGTTCTTC
cdr3_aa: CSARPWGQSSYNEQFF

cdr3_length: 17
clone_size: .
d_call: TRBD1
v_call: TRBV28
j_call: TRBJ2-6
cdr3_nt: TGTGCCAGCAGTTCAACAGGGGGCGCTTATGGGGCCAACGTCCTGACTTTC
cdr3_aa: CASSSTGGAYGANVLTF

cdr3_length: 16
clone_size: .
d_call: TRBD1
v_call: TRBV5-1
j_call: TRBJ2-3
cdr3_nt: TGCGCCAGCAGCCGTGACGGGACAGATCGAAGAAATACGCAGTATTTT
cdr3_aa: CASSRDGTDRRNTQYF

cdr3_length: 12
clone_size: few
d_call: .
v_call: TRBV5-1
j_call: TRBJ2-1
cdr3_nt: TGCGCCAGCAGTCGGGCGAGAAATGAGCAGTTCTTC
cdr3_aa: CASSRARNEQFF

cdr3_length: 17
clone_size: .
d_call: .
v_call: TRBV4-3
j_call: TRBJ2-2
cdr3_nt: TGCGCCAGCAGCCAAGTAGGGGGGGAGGGCCAGGACGGGGAGCTGTTTTTT
cdr3_aa: CASSQVGGEGQDGELFF

cdr3_length: 11
clone_size: .
d_call: .
v_call: TRBV6-5
j_call: TRBJ2-1
cdr3_nt: TGTGCCAGCAGTTATATAGGGGAGCAGTTCTTC
cdr3_aa: CASSYIGEQFF

cdr3_length: 13
clone_size: .
d_call: .
v_call: TRBV6-2/TRBV6-3
j_call: TRBJ2-5
cdr3_nt: TGTGCCAGCAGTACCAGGGAACAAGAGACCCAGTACTTC
cdr3_aa: CASSTREQETQYF

cdr3_length: 14
clone_size: many
d_call: TRBD1
v_call: TRBV7-2
j_call: TRBJ2-2
cdr3_nt: TGTGCCAGCAGCACGGACAGGGGGAGAAGGGAGCTGTTTTTT
cdr3_aa: CASSTDRGRRELFF

cdr3_length: 19
clone_size: .
d_call: .
v_call: TRBV12-3/TRBV12-4
j_call: TRBJ2-2
cdr3_nt: TGTGCCATCAGTTTGGTATTCTGGGTGCCTACCTCGAACACCGGGGAGCTGTTTTTT
cdr3_aa: CAISLVFWVPTSNTGELFF

cdr3_length: 16
clone_size: .
d_call: TRBD2
v_call: TRBV28
j_call: TRBJ2-3
cdr3_nt: TGTGCCAGCAGTTCCCACGGGGGGACTAGCACAGATACGCAGTATTTT
cdr3_aa: CASSSHGGTSTDTQYF

cdr3_length: 14
clone_size: few
d_call: TRBD1
v_call: TRBV20-1
j_call: TRBJ2-3
cdr3_nt: TGCAGTGCTAGTGAGGGGGCCCGCACAGATACGCAGTATTTT
cdr3_aa: CSASEGARTDTQYF

cdr3_length: 15
clone_size: many
d_call: TRBD2
v_call: TRBV12-3/TRBV12-4
j_call: TRBJ2-1
cdr3_nt: TGTGCCAGCGGGGTAGCGGGAGCATTATACAATGAGCAGTTCTTC
cdr3_aa: CASGVAGALYNEQFF

cdr3_length: 12
clone_size: .
d_call: .
v_call: TRBV4-3
j_call: TRBJ2-7
cdr3_nt: TGCGCCAGCAGCCGTACTCCCTACGAGCAGTACTTC
cdr3_aa: CASSRTPYEQYF

cdr3_length: 15
clone_size: .
d_call: .
v_call: TRBV4-1
j_call: TRBJ2-7
cdr3_nt: TGCGCCAGCAGCCAACCCTCCCGGGGAACCTACGAGCAGTACTTC
cdr3_aa: CASSQPSRGTYEQYF

cdr3_length: 17
clone_size: few
d_call: TRBD1
v_call: TRBV7-2
j_call: TRBJ1-4
cdr3_nt: TGTGCCAGCAGCGCGCGGGGGACAGGCGCGATTAATGAAAAACTGTTTTTT
cdr3_aa: CASSARGTGAINEKLFF